The rows below give T cell receptor beta chains drawn from one sample of a study of identical twins. Each CDR3 protein gets one entry after TCRdb re-called the 5' RACE reads with MiXCR. The sample consists of a few hundred thousand distinct CDR3 sequences, around 24% of them appearing once. This sample also appeared in a second study, on T cells expressing NK-cell markers.

Sequenced sample: CD4+ T cells sorted from blood. These receptors were taken from a woman aged 18-30 years in good health. Both conserved end residues are part of each CDR3. Each record gives: CDR3 protein, CDR3 DNA, D gene, J gene, V gene, clone size. The D gene is left open where the match is weak. A clone size is listed for some rows: how often the clone was seen (once, few, many), or a class if it is expanded.

CASSLSRGDLGFHF	TGTGCCAGCAGCTTATCCCGGGGCGATCTGGGGTTTCACTTC	-	TRBJ2-4	TRBV7-2	few
CASSLETGHTQYF	TGCGCCAGCAGCTTGGAGACAGGCCATACGCAGTATTTT	-	TRBJ2-3	TRBV5-1	-
CASSLSSVVGYTF	TGTGCCAGCAGCTTAAGTTCGGTCGTCGGCTACACCTTC	-	TRBJ1-2	TRBV7-9	few
CSASGTDYNEQFF	TGCAGTGCTTCCGGGACCGACTACAATGAGCAGTTCTTC	-	TRBJ2-1	TRBV20-1	many
CALRGGRGLTEAFF	TGTGCCCTACGGGGAGGCAGGGGCCTTACCGAAGCTTTCTTT	-	TRBJ1-1	TRBV6-1	few
CASSFKIAGEVEQYF	TGTGCCAGCAGCTTCAAGATAGCGGGAGAGGTCGAGCAGTACTTC	TRBD2	TRBJ2-7	TRBV7-2	-
CSARLSAGGVSYEQFF	TGCAGTGCTAGATTATCAGCCGGGGGGGTGTCCTATGAGCAGTTCTTC	TRBD2	TRBJ2-1	TRBV20-1	few
CAISDPAGGNTEAFF	TGTGCCATCAGCGACCCTGCAGGGGGGAACACTGAAGCTTTCTTT	TRBD1	TRBJ1-1	TRBV10-3	few
CASRERGTNTGELFF	TGTGCCAGCAGGGAGCGGGGAACGAACACCGGGGAGCTGTTTTTT	TRBD2	TRBJ2-2	TRBV7-9	-
CASSQERGRQGQLFF	TGTGCCAGCAGCCAAGAGCGCGGAAGACAGGGCCAACTGTTTTTT	TRBD1	TRBJ1-4	TRBV3-1	-
CASNFGFSGNTIYF	TGTGCCAGCAATTTTGGGTTTTCTGGAAACACCATATATTTT	-	TRBJ1-3	TRBV21-1	-
CASSNTGVPYNEQFF	TGTGCCAGCAGTAACACAGGGGTGCCCTACAATGAGCAGTTCTTC	TRBD1	TRBJ2-1	TRBV12-3/TRBV12-4	-
CASSQSRSTGELFF	TGTGCCAGCAGCCAATCCAGGTCCACCGGGGAGCTGTTTTTT	-	TRBJ2-2	TRBV16	few
CSAKGGLHSSGANVLTF	TGCAGTGCTAAGGGGGGCCTACACAGCTCTGGGGCCAACGTCCTGACTTTC	-	TRBJ2-6	TRBV20-1	-
CASARQSGASDTQYF	TGTGCCAGCGCCCGTCAGTCGGGAGCGTCAGATACGCAGTATTTT	-	TRBJ2-3	TRBV12-3/TRBV12-4	few
CASSGGDQPQHF	TGTGCCAGCAGTGGAGGGGATCAGCCCCAGCATTTT	-	TRBJ1-5	TRBV27	many
CATSDPVGGEAFF	TGTGCCACCAGTGACCCCGTCGGGGGGGAAGCTTTCTTT	-	TRBJ1-1	TRBV24-1	-
CASSYTGTGYEQYF	TGTGCCAGCAGTTACACCGGGACAGGCTACGAGCAGTACTTC	TRBD1	TRBJ2-7	TRBV6-5	-
CASSLWDWGPMDEQYF	TGTGCCAGCAGCTTATGGGATTGGGGTCCCATGGACGAGCAGTACTTC	-	TRBJ2-7	TRBV7-9	-
CASSLAGRQGDIQYF	TGCGCCAGCAGCTTGGCCGGGAGACAGGGCGACATTCAGTACTTC	-	TRBJ2-4	TRBV5-1	-
CASSPLDPYEQYF	TGTGCCAGCTCACCCCTGGATCCTTACGAGCAGTACTTC	-	TRBJ2-7	TRBV18	-
CASSQASTGERYF	TGTGCCAGCAGCCAAGCCTCGACAGGGGAAAGGTATTTT	TRBD1	TRBJ2-3	TRBV14	-
CSARHERDNEQFF	TGCAGTGCTAGACATGAGCGGGACAATGAGCAGTTCTTC	-	TRBJ2-1	TRBV20-1	once
CASSVEVGGAYNEQFF	TGTGCCAGCAGCGTAGAGGTAGGGGGGGCCTACAATGAGCAGTTCTTC	-	TRBJ2-1	TRBV9	few
CASRETGRYGYTF	TGTGCCAGCAGGGAAACAGGGAGGTATGGCTACACCTTC	-	TRBJ1-2	TRBV6-1	-
CASRFGRNTDTQYF	TGCGCCAGCAGATTCGGCAGAAACACAGATACGCAGTATTTT	-	TRBJ2-3	TRBV5-1	-
CASSYSTRITDTQYF	TGTGCCAGCAGTTACTCCACTAGAATCACAGATACGCAGTATTTT	-	TRBJ2-3	TRBV6-5	few
CASGTGQLNYGYTF	TGTGCCAGCGGAACGGGACAGCTAAACTATGGCTACACCTTC	TRBD1	TRBJ1-2	TRBV3-1	-
CASSRPAGARDTQYF	TGTGCCAGCAGCCGCCCGGCAGGGGCCAGGGATACGCAGTATTTT	-	TRBJ2-3	TRBV5-6	-
CSVGREGGEQFF	TGCAGCGTTGGGCGGGAGGGGGGTGAGCAGTTCTTC	TRBD2	TRBJ2-1	TRBV29-1	-
CASSFEQPRGAFF	TGTGCCAGCAGCTTCGAACAGCCCCGGGGAGCTTTCTTT	-	TRBJ1-1	TRBV7-9	few
CASNRGGDQETQYF	TGTGCCAGCAACCGGGGGGGGGATCAAGAGACCCAGTACTTC	TRBD2	TRBJ2-5	TRBV6-1	-
CASSAQTLGQGGDEQYF	TGTGCCAGCTCGGCTCAAACCCTGGGACAGGGTGGCGACGAGCAGTACTTC	TRBD1	TRBJ2-7	TRBV18	-
CASRPRAAGTTDTQYF	TGTGCCAGCAGACCACGGGCCGCGGGGACCACAGATACGCAGTATTTT	-	TRBJ2-3	TRBV12-3/TRBV12-4	-
CASSLRTGNEQYF	TGTGCCAGCAGCCTCCGTACAGGGAACGAGCAGTACTTC	-	TRBJ2-7	TRBV7-7	few
CATTGQHNQPQHF	TGTGCCACGACTGGACAGCACAATCAGCCCCAGCATTTT	-	TRBJ1-5	TRBV15	-
CASGLSQDTQYF	TGTGCTAGTGGTTTGAGTCAGGATACGCAGTATTTT	-	TRBJ2-3	TRBV12-5	few
CASSLVVTSDYNEQFF	TGCGCCAGCAGCTTGGTAGTGACTTCTGACTACAATGAGCAGTTCTTC	-	TRBJ2-1	TRBV5-1	once
CATNSGTGHEQFF	TGTGCCACCAATTCCGGGACAGGGCATGAGCAGTTCTTC	TRBD1	TRBJ2-1	TRBV24-1	once
CASSLGSGGPYNEQFF	TGTGCCAGCAGTTTAGGTAGCGGGGGGCCCTACAATGAGCAGTTCTTC	TRBD2	TRBJ2-1	TRBV12-3/TRBV12-4	many
CASSYSASGGRRGSYEQYF	TGTGCCAGCAGTTATTCTGCTAGCGGGGGACGCCGTGGATCCTACGAGCAGTACTTC	TRBD2	TRBJ2-7	TRBV6-5	few
CASSFQPGERTDTQYF	TGTGCCAGCAGCTTCCAGCCAGGGGAGCGCACAGATACGCAGTATTTT	-	TRBJ2-3	TRBV7-9	-
CASSLAAGKAFF	TGTGCCAGCAGTTTAGCGGCAGGGAAAGCTTTCTTT	-	TRBJ1-1	TRBV12-3/TRBV12-4	-